This entry describes one T cell receptor beta chain. Original processing notes: Amplification of reference gene primers was used by the study to estimate nucleated cell counts. Produced via immunoSEQ multiplex PCR; TCRdb's table is partial and in-frame only. That table furnishes V, J and clone size, whereas the DNA furnished D and trimming. The data contain 100,000 to 150,000 clones, approximately 87% of them seen just once; the ten biggest clones take up approximately 7.2%. The data belong to a study of blood T cell repertoires in COVID-19. On the study more broadly: Samples taken during acute and convalescent COVID-19 were collected in the United States, Italy and Spain.

This CDR3 region has 14 residues. Trimming took off 0 bases at V and 7 bases at J, with 9 bases between the two ends. The germline gives CDR1 SGHTA, CDR2 FQGNSA. The V call is TRBV7-2, the J call TRBJ1-4; the D is unclear. This receptor was taken from a man between 70 and 80 years old who had recovered from COVID-19. The sequenced sample consisted of peripheral blood. In nucleotides, the CDR3 is TGTGCCAGCAGCTTAGCCCGCAGTACTGAAAAACTGTTTTTT. Translating it yields CASSLARSTEKLFF.